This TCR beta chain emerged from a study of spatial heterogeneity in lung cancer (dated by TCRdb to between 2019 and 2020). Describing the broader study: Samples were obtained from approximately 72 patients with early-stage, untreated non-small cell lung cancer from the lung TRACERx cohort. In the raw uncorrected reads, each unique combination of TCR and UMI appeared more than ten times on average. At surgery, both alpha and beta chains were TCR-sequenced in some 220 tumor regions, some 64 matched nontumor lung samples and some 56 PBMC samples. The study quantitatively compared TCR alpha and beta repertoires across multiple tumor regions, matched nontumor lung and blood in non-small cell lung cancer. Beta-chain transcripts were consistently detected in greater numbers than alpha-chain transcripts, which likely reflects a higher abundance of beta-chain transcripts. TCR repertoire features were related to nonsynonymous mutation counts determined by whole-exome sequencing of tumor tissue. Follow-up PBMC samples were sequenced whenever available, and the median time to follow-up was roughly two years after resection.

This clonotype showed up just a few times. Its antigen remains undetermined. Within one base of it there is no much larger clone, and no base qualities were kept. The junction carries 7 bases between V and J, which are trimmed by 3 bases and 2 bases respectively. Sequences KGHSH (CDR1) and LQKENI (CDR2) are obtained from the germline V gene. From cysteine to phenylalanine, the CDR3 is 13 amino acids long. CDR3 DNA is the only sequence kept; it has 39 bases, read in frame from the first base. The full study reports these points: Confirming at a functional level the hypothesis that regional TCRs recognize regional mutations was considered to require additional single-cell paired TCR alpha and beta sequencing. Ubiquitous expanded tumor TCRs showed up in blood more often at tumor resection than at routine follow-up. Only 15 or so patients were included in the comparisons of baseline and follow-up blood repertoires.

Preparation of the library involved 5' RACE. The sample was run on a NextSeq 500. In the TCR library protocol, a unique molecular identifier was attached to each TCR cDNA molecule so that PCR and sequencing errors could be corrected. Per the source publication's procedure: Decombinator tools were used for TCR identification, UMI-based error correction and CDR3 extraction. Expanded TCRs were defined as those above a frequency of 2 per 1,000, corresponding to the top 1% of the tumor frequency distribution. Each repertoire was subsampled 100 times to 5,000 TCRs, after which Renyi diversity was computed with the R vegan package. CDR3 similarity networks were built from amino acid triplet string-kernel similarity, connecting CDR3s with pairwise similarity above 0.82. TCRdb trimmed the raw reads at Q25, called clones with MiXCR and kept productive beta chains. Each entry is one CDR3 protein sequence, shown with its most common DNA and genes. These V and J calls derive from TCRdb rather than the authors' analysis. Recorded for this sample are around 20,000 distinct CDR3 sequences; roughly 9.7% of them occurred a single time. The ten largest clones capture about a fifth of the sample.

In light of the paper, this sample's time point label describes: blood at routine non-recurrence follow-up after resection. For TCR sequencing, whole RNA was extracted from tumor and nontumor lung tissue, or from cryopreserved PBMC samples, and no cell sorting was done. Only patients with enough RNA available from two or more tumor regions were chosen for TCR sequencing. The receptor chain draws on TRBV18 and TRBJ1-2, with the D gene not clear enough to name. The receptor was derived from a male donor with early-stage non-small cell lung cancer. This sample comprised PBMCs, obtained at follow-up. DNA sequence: TGTGCCAGCTCACCGAGAGTCAACTATGGCTACACCTTC. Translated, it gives CASSPRVNYGYTF.